The entry below describes one T cell receptor beta chain. This specimen belongs to a study of CD8 T cells in Susac syndrome. Sequencing targeted TCR beta in blood CD8+ and CD4+ T cells. This CDR3 is 16 amino acids long. V was clipped by 0 bases and J by 1 base, with 13 bases between them. Germline V lookup: CDR1 KGHSH, CDR2 LQKENI. It was with random hexamers that roughly 0.45 to 1 ug RNA was reverse transcribed. Amplification of TCR beta CDR3 was carried out by immunoSEQ multiplex PCR, which covered 54 Vbeta and 13 Jbeta segments. TCRdb called the immunoSEQ multiplex PCR reads again in MiXCR, with one record for every CDR3 protein. The table records 100,000 to 150,000 distinct CDR3 sequences, around 94% of them present only once.

The sample taken for sequencing was CD4+ T cells from PBMCs. The chain is built from TRBV18 and TRBJ2-7; perhaps TRBD1 as D (6 bases). This receptor was obtained from a human donor in good health. The CDR3, as DNA: TGTGCCAGCTCACCACCGACAGGCCAAGGGTCCTACGAGCAGTACTTC. It encodes CASSPPTGQGSYEQYF.